The T cell receptor beta chain described here comes from a study of shared clonotypes between healthy human individuals (TCRdb year 2020). Notes on the research overall: The cohort comprised a couple of women and a few men aged 18 to 49 years. To increase sequencing depth and limit assay-specific biases, different laboratories used diverse techniques to prepare libraries and sequence TCR repertoires. To estimate repertoire size and how much clonotypes are shared between individuals, the study performed deep sequencing of blood TCR repertoires from roughly five healthy adults. Between about 0.94 and 8.9 billion PBMCs per donor were obtained by leukapheresis. For each donor, three plates each were used for CD4 naive and CD4 memory, two plates were used for CD8 naive, and one plate was used for CD8 memory.

The CDR3 covers 12 residues, taking in both the cysteine and the phenylalanine. The entry retains the CDR3 DNA only, 36 bases that are in frame from base 1. V lost 6 bases and J lost 8 bases; the stretch between them is 11 bases long. CDR1 is given as LGHNA and CDR2 as YNFKEQ, both from the germline V gene. Study-level results and caveats: Clonotypes shared by all four sorted-subset donors showed higher generation probabilities than non-shared clonotypes. Sharing across several donors was observed for approximately 5% of naive CD4, 3% to 4% of naive CD8, over 2% of memory CD4, and roughly 0.4% of memory CD8 clonotypes. Even with the large sequencing depth, rarefaction of the sorted-subset datasets indicated that sequencing was incomplete. Larger estimated clonotype richness was generally found for naive subsets than for memory subsets. The small number of donors limited the genetic and exposure-history diversity represented. Sampling was limited to blood, and TCR repertoires in tissue likely differ from TCR repertoires in blood. Pairwise subsampling indicated that sequencing depth was expected to affect the degree of clonotype sharing among donors.

About this clone: Its target antigen remains unknown. Base qualities are not at hand, and no much larger clone is one base apart.

Donors were healthy HIV-negative adults with no recently reported acute infections or vaccinations. Every donor was a Caucasian adult residing in Nashville, Tennessee, USA. CD4+ T cells were enriched through magnetic negative selection, after which naive cells were positively selected on CD45RA and the remaining negative fraction served as the memory subset. Blood was collected by leukapheresis, and PBMCs were isolated by Ficoll-Histopaque density gradient centrifugation and then cryopreserved in liquid nitrogen vapor phase. Analytical flow cytometry was used to check the purity and quantity of each magnetically sorted T cell population. Genomic DNA was isolated from each sorted fraction and quantified by UV absorbance on a Nanodrop 2000c. Using the deep immunoSEQ assay, multiplex PCR amplified TCR CDR3 regions from genomic DNA. Genomic DNA extracted from each cell subset was distributed evenly over all wells of several immunoSEQ 96-well plates, and each plate served as one replicate. For sorted subsets, about 210 ng of genomic DNA, equivalent to 30,000 or so T cell genomes, went into each replicate PCR. The purified libraries were quantified using a Qubit 3.0 fluorometer, sized with a Bioanalyzer 2100, and then quantified again using the KAPA Library Quantification kit. Every immunoSEQ 96-well plate was sequenced on a separate single-read 150-cycle Illumina NextSeq 550 flow cell. The study's processing was this. The immunoSEQ output contained only junctional sequences without quality scores, so filtering could not match that applied to full-length reads. Sequences were annotated with PyIR, a Python wrapper for IgBLAST v1.9, and V/J genes and CDR3 were assigned using IMGT germline references. Reads with weak V/J assignments (E-value above 1e-6), missing CDR3, stop codons, out-of-frame junctions, or ambiguous translated residues were removed. V3J clonotypes were defined as sequences sharing the same inferred V gene, J gene, and CDR3 amino acid sequence. Percentage overlap between repertoires was computed as shared unique clonotypes divided by the size of the smaller repertoire. Richness of each repertoire was evaluated using RTK rarefaction, the Chao1 estimator, and Recon v2.1 estimates of unobserved clonotypes. Generation probabilities were computed with OLGA for all TCRbeta clonotypes obtained by the gDNA method from a few donors. TCRdb mirrors the immuneACCESS table, restricted to in-frame sequences. Some clones are absent from its copies; in checked studies, under half trace to an unresolved V gene, and the reason for the others is unknown. V and J calls plus clone size are reproduced from that table; the DNA served to infer D and trimming. This sample comprises more than 900,000 clones, about 80% of them detected only once. The ten largest clones add up to 0.6% to 0.75% of the sample.

In this chain, TRBV4-2 is recombined with TRBJ2-1, with the D gene call left open. Sequences were obtained from memory CD4+ T cells from PBMCs. The cell subset or site tag for this specimen amounts to: CD45RA-negative fraction. This TCR was sampled from a man between 18 and 35 years old in good health. Some clones in this sample may be carry-over from other donors' samples. Here the CDR3 is given as CASRGFQDEQFF. The DNA sequence is given as TGTGCCAGCAGGGGATTTCAGGATGAGCAGTTCTTC.